Following are 22 T cell receptor beta chains from one sample sequenced in a study of shared clonotypes between healthy human individuals. Clones were read by immunoSEQ multiplex PCR, and TCRdb kept only the in-frame ones, dropping some. This table holds 950,000 to 1,100,000 clones, around 76% found once. Material: memory CD4+ T cells sorted from blood. Specified subset: CD45RA-negative fraction. These receptors all come from a man younger than 35 in good health.

A single count supports this clone. The chain recombines TRBV6-1 with TRBJ1-5; the D is unclear. The V gene's germline CDR1 is MNHNS and CDR2 SASEGT. Trimming pared 3 bases from V and 4 bases from J, leaving 7 bases between. The CDR3 loop spans 13 amino acids. As DNA, the CDR3 is TGTGCCAGCAGTGACGGACCGAATCAGCCCCAGCATTTT. This codes for CASSDGPNQPQHF.

The chain is built from TRBV6-5 and TRBJ2-3; D call uncertain. CDR3 length: 11 residues. CDR1 is MNHEY and CDR2 is SVGAGI in the germline V gene. The V end was cut by 5 bases, the J end by 6 bases, with 6 bases between. CDR3 amino acids: CASSRSDTQYF. As DNA, the CDR3 is TGTGCCAGCAGTCGTTCTGATACGCAGTATTTT.

The chain is built from TRBV7-6 and TRBJ2-1, with 9 bases matching TRBD2. The trim removed 4 bases at V and 6 bases at J, leaving 4 bases unmatched. CDR3 length: 14 residues. The germline V gene encodes CDR1 SGHVS and CDR2 FNYEAQ. For the CDR3, the DNA is TGTGCCAGCAGCTGGCGGGAGGGAACCAATGAGCAGTTCTTC. It translates to CASSWREGTNEQFF.

V gene TRBV27 combines with J gene TRBJ2-6; D tentatively reads TRBD1 or TRBD2 (5 bases each). This CDR3 comprises 16 residues. Per the germline V gene, CDR1 is MNHEY and CDR2 is SMNVEV (reference sequence). V lost 5 bases to trimming and J lost 4 bases, with 15 bases between them. The CDR3 protein is CASSGGTELGANVLTF. The CDR3 DNA reads as TGTGCCAGCAGTGGGGGAACTGAGCTCGGGGCCAACGTCCTGACTTTC.

This clone was seen just once. The chain is built from TRBV14 and TRBJ1-2; no reliable D call. The CDR3 is 14 amino acids. Trimming shortened V by 4 bases and J by 0 bases, and 9 bases separated the two germline ends. Germline assignment: CDR1 SGHDN and CDR2 FVKESK. The CDR3 loop reads CASSPAVPNYGYTF. CDR3 DNA: TGTGCCAGCAGCCCAGCTGTCCCTAACTATGGCTACACCTTC.

The J gene is TRBJ2-7, the V gene TRBV18; no reliable D call. Germline V gives CDR1 KGHSH, CDR2 LQKENI. This CDR3 is 13 amino acids long. V lost 3 bases and J lost 0, with 6 bases in between. Here the CDR3 DNA reads TGTGCCAGCTCACCCAGGAGCTCCTACGAGCAGTACTTC. Its protein product is CASSPRSSYEQYF.

The rearrangement uses TRBV7-2 and TRBJ1-1; D may be TRBD1 (5 bases). The V end was cut by 5 bases, the J end by 0 bases, with 10 bases between. Germline CDR1 reads SGHTA; CDR2 reads FQGNSA. This CDR3 is built from 14 residues. This chain's CDR3 is CASSPTDVNTEAFF. In DNA form, the CDR3 reads TGTGCCAGCAGCCCGACAGATGTGAACACTGAAGCTTTCTTT.

The CDR3 reads CASSSLTSGGRETQYF. Here the CDR3 DNA reads TGTGCCAGCAGCTCATTGACTAGCGGGGGTCGGGAGACCCAGTACTTC. The gene calls are TRBV11-2 and TRBJ2-5; 12 bases map to TRBD2. The CDR3 totals 16 residues. Germline assignment: CDR1 SGHAT and CDR2 FQNNGV. J lost 5 bases, V lost 4 bases, and 8 bases had no gene match.

This chain links TRBV11-3 with TRBJ2-2, with D perhaps matching TRBD2 (6 bases). Looked up from germline, CDR1 is SGHNT and CDR2 is YENEEA. V was cut by 5 bases and J by 0 bases, with 7 bases left in between. This CDR3 spans 14 amino acids. CDR3 nucleotides: TGTGCCAGCAGCCGACTAGCGAACACCGGGGAGCTGTTTTTT. Translation gives CASSRLANTGELFF.

The J gene is TRBJ2-3, the V gene TRBV29-1, with TRBD2 as a possible D gene (6 bases). CDR3 length: 14 residues. Germline V gene data show CDR1 as SQVTM and CDR2 as ANQGSEA. With 5 bases removed from V and 4 bases from J, the gap between germline ends came to 16 bases. CDR3: CSVFLPEGSDTQYF. In nucleotides, the CDR3 is TGCAGCGTTTTTCTGCCGGAGGGTTCAGATACGCAGTATTTT.

Concerning this clone: Other DNA sequences from this sample encode an identical CDR3 as well. The chain joins TRBV6-5 to TRBJ2-5; TRBD1 matches 7 bases. This CDR3 contains 13 residues. With V trimmed by 6 bases and J by 3 bases, 4 bases remained unmatched. Germline V lookup: CDR1 MNHEY, CDR2 SVGAGI. The CDR3 region is CASRPQGEETQYF. CDR3 nucleotides: TGTGCCAGCAGACCCCAGGGGGAAGAGACCCAGTACTTC.

The chain uses TRBV7-2 and TRBJ1-4; the D is unclear. This CDR3 has 15 amino acids. Germline lookup yields CDR1 SGHTA and CDR2 FQGNSA. V was trimmed by 5 bases and J by 6 bases, leaving 16 bases between them. CDR3 bases: TGTGCCAGCAGCCCCCCGGGCAGGCAAGATGAAAAACTGTTTTTT. Amino acids: CASSPPGRQDEKLFF.

The chain has TRBV4-3 and TRBJ1-1, with a weak D call TRBD1 (5 bases). Deletions cut 1 base from V and 1 base from J, with 13 bases between. Germline V gene sequence: CDR1 LGHNA, CDR2 YSLEER. The CDR3 has 16 amino acids. For the CDR3, the DNA is TGCGCCAGCAGCCAAGGGCCAGGACAAGGGAACACTGAAGCTTTCTTT. Translated, it gives CASSQGPGQGNTEAFF.

This chain links TRBV7-2 with TRBJ2-1, with 12 positions matching TRBD2. CDR1 and CDR2 (germline): SGHTA, FQGNSA. The CDR3 contains 16 residues. V was pared by 1 base and J by 6 bases, with 4 bases of the junction left unmatched. The CDR3 region has the DNA TGTGCCAGCAGCTTAGTGGCGACTAGCGGGAGCAATGAGCAGTTCTTC. Residues: CASSLVATSGSNEQFF.

This chain links TRBV6-5 with TRBJ2-7; 7 bases agree with TRBD1. CDR3 length equals 14 residues. After removal of 5 bases from V and 8 bases from J, the junction contained 12 bases not matched to a gene. Looked up from germline, CDR1 is MNHEY and CDR2 is SVGAGI. The CDR3 sequence: CASSRLRTGDKQYF. In DNA form, the CDR3 reads TGTGCCAGCAGTCGACTCCGGACAGGCGACAAGCAGTACTTC.

The CDR3 reads CASSRDRFNQPQHF. The CDR3 DNA reads as TGTGCCAGTAGTCGGGACAGGTTCAATCAGCCCCAGCATTTT. The genes are TRBV19 and TRBJ1-5; 8 positions agree with TRBD1. Germline lookup yields CDR1 LNHDA and CDR2 SQIVND (reference sequence). The J segment lost 3 bases and the V segment lost 5 bases, leaving 3 bases of the junction unmatched. The CDR3 runs 14 residues.

Comments on this clone: Different DNA sequences within this sample yield the same CDR3. The chain joins TRBV4-3 to TRBJ2-1; TRBD2 is a possible D gene (6 bases). The V and J ends lost 0 bases and 1 base respectively, with 7 bases between them. This CDR3 has 15 residues. The germline CDR1 and CDR2 sequences are LGHNA and YSLEER. The CDR3 region is CASSQDRGSYNEQFF. The CDR3 DNA sequence: TGCGCCAGCAGCCAAGATCGGGGGTCCTACAATGAGCAGTTCTTC.

The rearrangement uses TRBV4-1 and TRBJ2-2, with 8 bases that match TRBD1. After removal of 4 bases from V and 6 bases from J, the junction contained 13 bases not matched to a gene. Germline lookup yields CDR1 MGHRA and CDR2 YSYEKL. The CDR3 totals 17 residues. The CDR3 is CASSPLGRAGGSGELFF. Here the CDR3 DNA reads TGCGCCAGCAGCCCATTGGGTAGGGCAGGGGGCTCCGGGGAGCTGTTTTTT.

Points on this clone: Sequence at one end of the junction differs from germline and may be a read error. The chain couples TRBV30 to TRBJ1-1; unclear D gene. CDR3 length: 12 amino acids. Germline loops: CDR1 GTSNPN, CDR2 SVGIG (reference sequence). The CDR3, as DNA: TGCTTGGGCAAACGATTAAACACTGAAGCTTTCTTT. This codes for CLGKRLNTEAFF.

V and J are TRBV18 and TRBJ1-5; perhaps TRBD1 as D (6 bases). Germline CDR1 and CDR2: KGHSH and LQKENI. The V end was cut by 6 bases, the J end by 4 bases, with 13 bases between. The CDR3 totals 14 residues. CDR3 region: CASSPDRSNQPQHF. In nucleotides, the CDR3 is TGTGCCAGCTCTCCAGACAGGTCTAATCAGCCCCAGCATTTT. The full variable domain, rest sourced from reference TRBV18 and TRBJ1-5, is NAGVMQNPRHLVRRRGQEARLRCSPMKGHSHVYWYRQLPEEGLKFMVYLQKENIIDESGMPKERFSAEFPKEGPSILRIQQVVRGDSAAYFCASSPDRSNQPQHFGDGTRLSIL.

The rearrangement joins TRBV6-1 to TRBJ2-3, with 8 bases lining up with TRBD2. Germline values: CDR1 MNHNS, CDR2 SASEGT. The CDR3 has 16 amino acids. The V gene end was trimmed by 2 bases and the J gene end by 5 bases; junction bases not matched to a gene: 9. CDR3 amino acids: CASSERAGGKVDTQYF. The CDR3 nucleotides are TGTGCCAGCAGTGAAAGGGCGGGAGGAAAGGTAGATACGCAGTATTTT.

The chain combines TRBV7-9 with TRBJ1-2; 10 bases agree with TRBD1. The germline CDR1 and CDR2 sequences are SEHNR and FQNEAQ (reference sequence). The ends lost 5 bases at V and 4 bases at J; junction bases unmatched: 10. The CDR3 spans 16 residues. This CDR3 is CASSNTGGQGRYGYTF. Here the CDR3 DNA reads TGTGCCAGCAGCAACACAGGGGGACAGGGGCGCTATGGCTACACCTTC.